The 19 T cell receptor beta chains in this list originate from one sample, sequenced in a study of shared clonotypes between healthy human individuals. The data were produced by immunoSEQ multiplex PCR, yet TCRdb's version contains in-frame clones alone and is incomplete. This table holds 640,000 or so clones, less than 80% found once. The sequenced sample consisted of memory CD4+ T cells sorted from blood. Subset in this sample: CD45RA-negative fraction. Receptor source: a woman under 40 in good health.

V is TRBV5-4 and J is TRBJ2-5; D is perhaps TRBD1 (5 bases). Trimming stripped 4 bases from V and 7 bases from J, with 8 bases between. Per germline, CDR1 SGHNT and CDR2 YYREEE (reference sequence). The CDR3 is 11 amino acids. DNA for the CDR3: TGTGCCAGCAGCCAGGGCGGGACCCAGTACTTC. This sequence encodes CASSQGGTQYF.

The chain has TRBV7-2 and TRBJ2-3; 12 bases fit TRBD2. The J segment lost 5 bases and the V segment lost 5 bases, leaving 8 bases of the junction unmatched. In germline, CDR1 is SGHTA, CDR2 FQGNSA. The CDR3 consists of 16 residues. CDR3 nucleotide sequence: TGTGCCAGCAGCGACGGACTAGCGGGGTCGGGAGATACGCAGTATTTT. This gives the protein CASSDGLAGSGDTQYF.

The chain carries TRBV7-2 and TRBJ2-3; the D gene is possibly TRBD1 (5 bases). V shed 2 bases and J shed 3 bases, with 9 bases lying between them. Germline V gene lookup returns CDR1 SGHTA and CDR2 FQGNSA. CDR3 length equals 14 residues. CDR3 coding DNA: TGTGCCAGCAGCTTATTGAAGGGGACAGATACGCAGTATTTT. Its translation is CASSLLKGTDTQYF. The full variable domain, rest sourced from reference TRBV7-2 and TRBJ2-3, is GAGVSQSPSNKVTEKGKDVELRCDPISGHTALYWYRQSLGQGLEFLIYFQGNSAPDKSGLPSDRFSAERTGGSVSTLTIQRTQQEDSAVYLCASSLLKGTDTQYFGPGTRLTVL.

Details on this clone: The same CDR3 also results from other DNA sequences found in this sample. The chain has TRBV28 and TRBJ2-7, with 7 bases that match TRBD1. V shed 4 bases, J shed 0 bases, and the junction held 3 bases outside the gene matches. Per the germline V gene, CDR1 is MDHEN and CDR2 is SYDVKM. The CDR3 runs to 14 residues. The CDR3 DNA follows: TGTGCCAGCAGTTGGGACAGTCGCTCCTACGAGCAGTACTTC. Amino acids: CASSWDSRSYEQYF.

This clone showed up many times. The chain couples TRBV29-1 to TRBJ2-3; 7 bases line up with TRBD2. The junction had 10 bases not matched to a gene; V was cut back by 4 bases and J by 0 bases. Germline V gene lookup returns CDR1 SQVTM and CDR2 ANQGSEA. The CDR3 sequence is 16 residues long. The CDR3 DNA follows: TGCAGCGTTGTCCAGCGGGGCCGATTTAGCACAGATACGCAGTATTTT. This translates into CSVVQRGRFSTDTQYF.

The chain employs TRBV19 and TRBJ2-2; the match to TRBD2 covers 14 bases. The germline V gene has CDR1 LNHDA and CDR2 SQIVND (reference sequence). The CDR3 sequence is 17 residues long. V was pared by 6 bases and J by 13 bases, with 16 bases of the junction left unmatched. CDR3 in amino acids: CASRRLAGGITPGTLFF. The CDR3 DNA reads TGTGCCAGTAGAAGACTAGCGGGAGGGATCACACCGGGGACGCTGTTTTTT.

Many counts were recorded for this clone. This chain links TRBV19 with TRBJ1-4; a possible D gene is TRBD1 (5 bases). The V gene's germline CDR1 is LNHDA and CDR2 SQIVND (reference sequence). The CDR3 is 15 residues long. Trimming removed 7 bases at V and 2 bases at J, with 14 bases between. The CDR3 region has the DNA TGTGCCAGTAATCCGGGGGATTCGACTAATGAAAAACTGTTTTTT. Its translation is CASNPGDSTNEKLFF.

The chain joins TRBV28 to TRBJ2-5; weak D call: TRBD2 (6 bases). The CDR3 sequence is 16 residues long. Germline CDR1 MDHEN, CDR2 SYDVKM. Trimming removed 3 bases at V and 2 bases at J, with 16 bases between. In nucleotides, the CDR3 is TGTGCCAGCAGTTTTCGGGCTAGCGCCCATCAAGAGACCCAGTACTTC. This encodes CASSFRASAHQETQYF.

V usage is TRBV28 and J usage is TRBJ2-7; TRBD2 is a possible D gene (6 bases). Trimming pared 5 bases from V and 1 base from J, leaving 12 bases between. The CDR3 sequence is 14 residues long. Germline V gives CDR1 MDHEN, CDR2 SYDVKM. CDR3 nucleotides: TGTGCCAGCAGTCCTTCGCGGGGATCCTACGAGCAGTACTTC. It specifies CASSPSRGSYEQYF.

The chain couples TRBV12-5 to TRBJ1-1; TRBD1 is a possible D gene (5 bases). The V end lost 2 bases, the J end lost 2 bases, and 15 bases lay between the germline ends. The germline V gene has CDR1 LGHNT and CDR2 FRNRAP. The CDR3 length is 16 residues. The CDR3 spells CASGLYAGRYNTEAFF. CDR3 DNA sequence: TGTGCTAGTGGTTTGTATGCGGGACGGTACAACACTGAAGCTTTCTTT.

The rearrangement joins TRBV10-3 to TRBJ1-5, with 9 positions matching TRBD1. CDR1 and CDR2 (germline): ENHRY, SYGVKD. The CDR3 runs to 19 residues. J was trimmed by 3 bases and V by 3 bases; bases with no gene match: 15. In nucleotides, the CDR3 is TGTGCCATCAGTGAAACCTTAAGTCTCGGACAGGGGTCCAATCAGCCCCAGCATTTT. Translation: CAISETLSLGQGSNQPQHF.

The chain links TRBV11-2 to TRBJ1-2; D possibly corresponds to TRBD1 (5 bases). CDR1 is SGHAT, CDR2 FQNNGV, per germline. With 4 bases removed from V and 2 bases from J, the gap between germline ends came to 17 bases. The CDR3 totals 16 residues. The CDR3 DNA reads as TGTGCCAGCAGCTCCGTCTCGGGGCCGAGGAACTATGGCTACACCTTC. Its protein product is CASSSVSGPRNYGYTF. The full variable domain, rest sourced from reference TRBV11-2 and TRBJ1-2, is EAGVAQSPRYKIIEKRQSVAFWCNPISGHATLYWYQQILGQGPKLLIQFQNNGVVDDSQLPKDRFSAERLKGVDSTLKIQPAKLEDSAVYLCASSSVSGPRNYGYTFGSGTRLTVV.

This rearrangement joins TRBV5-4 to TRBJ1-2, with no clear D. V shed 0 bases and J shed 9 bases, with 12 bases lying between them. CDR1 is SGHNT, CDR2 YYREEE, per germline (reference sequence). The CDR3 loop spans 13 amino acids. The CDR3 DNA reads as TGTGCCAGCAGCTTGGATTTCGCCGGGAGCTACACCTTC. Translated: CASSLDFAGSYTF.

The chain joins TRBV29-1 to TRBJ2-3; maybe TRBD2 (6 bases). The CDR3 is made up of 12 amino acids. Per the germline V gene, CDR1 is SQVTM and CDR2 is ANQGSEA. Between the trimmed V and J ends, which lost 6 bases and 5 bases, there was a span of 12 bases. The CDR3 here is CSVRLGGDTQYF. CDR3 DNA sequence: TGCAGCGTCCGACTCGGGGGAGATACGCAGTATTTT.

Concerning this clone itself: This sample also contains other DNA sequences that code for the same CDR3. This sequence joins TRBV11-2 and TRBJ2-1, with 12 bases that match TRBD2. Trimming took 5 bases from V and 7 from J; bases not matched to a gene: 6. CDR3 size: 15 residues. CDR1 and CDR2 from the germline V gene are SGHAT and FQNNGV. CDR3 region: CASSLRTSGNNEQFF. DNA of the CDR3: TGTGCCAGCAGCCTTCGGACTAGCGGGAATAATGAGCAGTTCTTC.

V usage is TRBV5-5 and J usage is TRBJ2-7, with 10 bases fitting TRBD2. This CDR3 comprises 15 residues. V lost 0 bases and J lost 3; bases outside the gene matches: 3. From germline, CDR1 is SGHKS and CDR2 YYEKEE (reference sequence). The CDR3 reads CASSLAGTSDYEQYF. The CDR3 DNA reads TGTGCCAGCAGCTTGGCCGGGACTAGCGACTACGAGCAGTACTTC.

The V gene is TRBV28, the J gene TRBJ2-3; 7 nucleotides match TRBD1. The CDR3 consists of 19 residues. Germline V CDR1 and CDR2: MDHEN, SYDVKM. The V and J ends lost 2 bases and 4 bases, in that order; junction bases with no gene match: 18. CDR3: CASSLGKGAKGMLADTQYF. CDR3 nucleotide sequence: TGTGCCAGCAGTTTAGGAAAGGGGGCTAAGGGAATGTTAGCAGATACGCAGTATTTT.

The chain recombines TRBV5-4 with TRBJ2-7; 16 positions match TRBD2. After removal of 0 bases from V and 6 bases from J, the junction contained 3 bases not matched to a gene. Germline V lookup: CDR1 SGHNT, CDR2 YYREEE (reference sequence). The CDR3 extends over 16 amino acids. The CDR3 region is CASSLEGTSGRGEQYF. CDR3 sequence (DNA): TGTGCCAGCAGCTTGGAGGGGACTAGCGGGAGGGGCGAGCAGTACTTC.

In its sample, this clone was seen once. The same CDR3 can be traced to other DNA sequences in this sample. The chain is built from TRBV18 and TRBJ2-1, with TRBD1 matching over 7 bases. The germline V gene has CDR1 KGHSH and CDR2 LQKENI. This CDR3 is built from 13 residues. The trim removed 2 bases at V and 6 bases at J, leaving 1 base unmatched. Here the CDR3 DNA reads TGTGCCAGCTCACCAGACAGGGTCAATGAGCAGTTCTTC. The encoded protein is CASSPDRVNEQFF.